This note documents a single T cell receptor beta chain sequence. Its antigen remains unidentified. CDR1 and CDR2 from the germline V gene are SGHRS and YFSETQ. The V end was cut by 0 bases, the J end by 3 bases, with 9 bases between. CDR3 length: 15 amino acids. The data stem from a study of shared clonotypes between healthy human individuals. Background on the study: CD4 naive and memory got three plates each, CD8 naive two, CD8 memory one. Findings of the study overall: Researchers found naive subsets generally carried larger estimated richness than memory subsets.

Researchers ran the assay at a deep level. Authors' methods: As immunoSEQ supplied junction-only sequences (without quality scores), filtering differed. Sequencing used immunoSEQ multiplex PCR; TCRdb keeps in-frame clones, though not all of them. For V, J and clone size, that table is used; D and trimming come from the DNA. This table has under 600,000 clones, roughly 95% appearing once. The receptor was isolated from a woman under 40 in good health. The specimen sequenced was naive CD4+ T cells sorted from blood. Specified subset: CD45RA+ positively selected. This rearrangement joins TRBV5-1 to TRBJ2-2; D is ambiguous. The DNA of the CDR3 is TGCGCCAGCAGCTTGGATCTATCGGACACCGGGGAGCTGTTTTTT. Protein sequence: CASSLDLSDTGELFF.